This TCR beta chain derives from a study of blood T cell repertoires in COVID-19. Study details: Samples taken during acute and convalescent COVID-19 were collected in the United States, Italy and Spain. From T cells, B-cell-depleted T cells, or PBMCs came the material, which was cDNA or gDNA.

The CDR3 consists of 13 residues. From germline, CDR1 is KGHSH and CDR2 LQKENI. V lost 6 bases and J lost 4, with 12 bases in between. In the study's own analysis: How many nucleated cells were present was estimated from reference gene primer amplification. Only in-frame clones appear in the TCRdb table, and some are missing; sequencing was by immunoSEQ multiplex PCR. That table supplies the V and J calls and clone size; D and trimming were determined from the DNA. In the table there are 60,000 to 85,000 clones, 80% to 90% of which are singletons. This receptor was identified in a man in his sixties or seventies with acute or convalescent COVID-19. The sequencing input was peripheral blood. The chain combines TRBV18 with TRBJ1-1, with a possible D match to TRBD1 (6 bases). The CDR3 loop reads CASSSLGATEAFF. CDR3 bases: TGTGCCAGCTCCTCCTTGGGGGCCACTGAAGCTTTCTTT.